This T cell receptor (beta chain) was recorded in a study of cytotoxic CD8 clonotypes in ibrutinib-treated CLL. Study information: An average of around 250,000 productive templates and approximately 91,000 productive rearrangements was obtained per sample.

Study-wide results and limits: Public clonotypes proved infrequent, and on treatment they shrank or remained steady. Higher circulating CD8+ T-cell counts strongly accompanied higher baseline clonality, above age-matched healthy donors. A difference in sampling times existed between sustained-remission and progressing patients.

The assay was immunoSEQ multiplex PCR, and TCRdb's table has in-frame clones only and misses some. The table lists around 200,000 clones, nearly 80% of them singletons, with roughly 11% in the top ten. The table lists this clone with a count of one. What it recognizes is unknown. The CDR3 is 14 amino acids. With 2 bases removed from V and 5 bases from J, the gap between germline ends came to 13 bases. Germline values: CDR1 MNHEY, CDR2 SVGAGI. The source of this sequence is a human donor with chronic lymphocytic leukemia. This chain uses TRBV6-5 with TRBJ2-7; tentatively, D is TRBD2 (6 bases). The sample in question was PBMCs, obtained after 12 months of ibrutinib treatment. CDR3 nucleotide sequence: TGTGCCAGCAGTTACGGGCTAGCGAGGAACGAGCAGTACTTC. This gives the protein CASSYGLARNEQYF.